These 19 T cell receptor beta chains came from one sample sequenced in a study of blood T cell repertoires in COVID-19. Profiling relied on immunoSEQ multiplex PCR, and the TCRdb table lists in-frame clones only, not all of them. The sample holds about 330,000 clones, roughly 83% seen once. Source material: peripheral blood. The receptors shown here come from a woman aged 45-65 years with acute or convalescent COVID-19.

The chain employs TRBV15 and TRBJ2-2, with D perhaps TRBD2 (5 bases). The germline V gene encodes CDR1 LNHNV and CDR2 YYDKDF (reference sequence). The CDR3 is 14 amino acids. V dropped 0 bases and J dropped 6 bases, with 8 bases sitting between them. The CDR3 DNA reads as TGTGCCACCAGCAGAGATTGGGGAGCCGGGGAGCTGTTTTTT. This translates into CATSRDWGAGELFF. Filled out from reference TRBV15 and TRBJ2-2, the complete variable domain reads DAMVIQNPRYQVTQFGKPVTLSCSQTLNHNVMYWYQQKSSQAPKLLFHYYDKDFNNEADTPDNFQSRRPNTSFCFLDIRSPGLGDTAMYLCATSRDWGAGELFFGEGSRLTVL.

CDR3 in DNA: TGTGCCAGCTCACCAGAAGCGGCCTTCGGGAATGAGCAGTTCTTC. Its protein product is CASSPEAAFGNEQFF. The chain employs TRBV18 and TRBJ2-1, with a tentative D call TRBD2 (5 bases). This CDR3 contains 15 residues. Trimming cost V 2 bases and J 7 bases, with 15 bases left between them. Germline V gene sequence: CDR1 KGHSH, CDR2 LQKENI. The entire variable domain, with the rest obtained from reference TRBV18 and TRBJ2-1, is as follows: NAGVMQNPRHLVRRRGQEARLRCSPMKGHSHVYWYRQLPEEGLKFMVYLQKENIIDESGMPKERFSAEFPKEGPSILRIQQVVRGDSAAYFCASSPEAAFGNEQFFGPGTRLTVL.

The chain employs TRBV27 and TRBJ2-1; 7 bases are shared with TRBD1. This CDR3 is 15 amino acids long. The germline CDR1 and CDR2 sequences are MNHEY and SMNVEV (reference sequence). Trimming at V came to 8 bases and at J to 9 bases, leaving 16 bases not matched to a gene. Here the CDR3 reads CASRSGGSGSGEQFF. The CDR3 bases are TGTGCCAGCCGATCAGGGGGTTCGGGTTCCGGTGAGCAGTTCTTC.

The rearrangement uses TRBV27 and TRBJ2-7; D perhaps matches TRBD1 (6 bases). The germline V gene encodes CDR1 MNHEY and CDR2 SMNVEV (reference sequence). V was trimmed by 3 bases and J by 4 bases, leaving 19 bases between them. CDR3 size: 16 residues. The CDR3 spells CASSLLVTGTQYEQYF. CDR3 in DNA: TGTGCCAGCAGTTTGCTAGTGACAGGTACACAATACGAGCAGTACTTC.

This chain connects TRBV7-2 to TRBJ2-3; 16 bases line up with TRBD2. This CDR3 spans 18 amino acids. V gave up 5 bases and J gave up 2 bases; unmatched junction bases: 7. Germline V CDR1 and CDR2: SGHTA, FQGNSA. Here the CDR3 reads CASSPGTSGRASTDTQYF. Here the CDR3 DNA reads TGTGCCAGCAGCCCGGGGACTAGCGGGAGGGCCTCCACAGATACGCAGTATTTT.

The chain employs TRBV5-1 and TRBJ1-2; possible D gene TRBD1, 5 bases. CDR1 is SGHRS and CDR2 is YFSETQ in the germline V gene. The CDR3 runs to 13 residues. Deletions cut 1 base from V and 4 bases from J, with 8 bases between. The CDR3 loop reads CASSLRQGYGYTF. The CDR3 coding sequence is TGCGCCAGCAGCTTGAGGCAGGGCTATGGCTACACCTTC.

The V call is TRBV6-2 or TRBV6-3, the J call TRBJ2-3; possibly TRBD1 for D (5 bases). Germline V gene lookup returns CDR1 MNHEY and CDR2 SVGEGT. The V and J ends lost 4 bases and 0 bases respectively, with 20 bases between them. This CDR3 has 18 residues. In DNA, the CDR3 is TGTGCCAGCAGTTTAAATCTGCAAGACAGTGCTAGCACAGATACGCAGTATTTT. Its protein is CASSLNLQDSASTDTQYF.

The chain recombines TRBV29-1 with TRBJ2-1; 9 nucleotides match TRBD1. V lost 7 bases, J lost 4 bases, and 8 bases stayed unmatched. The CDR3 has 14 residues. Germline assignment: CDR1 SQVTM and CDR2 ANQGSEA. CDR3 in DNA: TGCAGCGCTTTAAGGGACAGGGCTTACAATGAGCAGTTCTTC. Translated, it gives CSALRDRAYNEQFF.

This clone was detected once. The chain uses TRBV18 and TRBJ2-7; weak D call: TRBD1 (6 bases). The CDR3 has 15 residues. The V gene lost 0 bases and the J gene lost 3 bases, with 12 bases spanning the gap. Germline-derived CDR1 and CDR2 are KGHSH and LQKENI. CDR3 nucleotides: TGTGCCAGCTCACCACCCTCAGGGGCCCTCTACGAGCAGTACTTC. Translation gives CASSPPSGALYEQYF.

This sequence joins TRBV5-6 and TRBJ1-5, with 8 nucleotides matching TRBD1. This CDR3 contains 19 residues. J lost 0 bases, V lost 5 bases, and 16 bases had no gene match. Germline V gene lookup returns CDR1 SGHDT and CDR2 YYEEEE. The CDR3 spells CASSLGWTGPLYSNQPQHF. The CDR3 DNA reads TGTGCCAGCAGTCTTGGATGGACAGGGCCCCTCTATAGCAATCAGCCCCAGCATTTT.

This clone came up a few times. The chain links TRBV7-6 to TRBJ1-1, with D possibly being TRBD1 (6 bases). V lost 5 bases and J 1 base, leaving 14 bases between the germline ends. CDR1 is SGHVS and CDR2 is FNYEAQ in the germline V gene. The CDR3 is made up of 15 amino acids. In DNA, the CDR3 is TGTGCCAGCAGCCGCCCCGCAGGGGAGAACACTGAAGCTTTCTTT. Translating it yields CASSRPAGENTEAFF.

The CDR3 nucleotides are TGTGCCAGCAGCCAGCAGGGGGAGGAAGTTAGCAATCAGCCCCAGCATTTT. This sequence encodes CASSQQGEEVSNQPQHF. The chain is built from TRBV5-6 and TRBJ1-5, with 7 bases identical to TRBD1. Germline lookup yields CDR1 SGHDT and CDR2 YYEEEE. Trimming cost V 4 bases and J 0 bases; bases outside gene matches: 10. The CDR3 runs to 17 residues. Combining the CDR3 with reference TRBV5-6 and TRBJ1-5 gives the whole variable domain DAGVTQSPTHLIKTRGQQVTLRCSPKSGHDTVSWYQQALGQGPQFIFQYYEEEERQRGNFPDRFSGHQFPNYSSELNVNALLLGDSALYLCASSQQGEEVSNQPQHFGDGTRLSIL.

The chain uses TRBV6-2 or TRBV6-3 and TRBJ2-5, with 9 bases that match TRBD2. The CDR3 has 14 amino acids. Germline V gives CDR1 MNHEY, CDR2 SVGEGT. The junction had 6 bases not matched to a gene; V was cut back by 4 bases and J by 6 bases. The CDR3 DNA reads as TGTGCCAGCAGTTTCGGCGGACTAGCGCAGACCCAGTACTTC. This sequence encodes CASSFGGLAQTQYF.

The chain combines TRBV18 with TRBJ2-2, with 8 bases matching TRBD1. Per germline, CDR1 KGHSH and CDR2 LQKENI. Trimming removed 6 bases from V and 5 bases from J; junction bases left unmatched: 8. This CDR3 spans 15 amino acids. Here the CDR3 DNA reads TGTGCCAGCTCTTCCTGGACAGGGCGGACCGGGGAGCTGTTTTTT. Translated: CASSSWTGRTGELFF.

The chain links TRBV18 to TRBJ1-5; a possible D gene is TRBD1 (6 bases). Germline V gene data show CDR1 as KGHSH and CDR2 as LQKENI. The CDR3 has 15 amino acids. Between the trimmed V and J ends, which lost 0 bases and 3 bases, there was a span of 9 bases. In nucleotides, the CDR3 is TGTGCCAGCTCACCACCGGGACACTCCAATCAGCCCCAGCATTTT. It encodes CASSPPGHSNQPQHF.

The chain joins TRBV29-1 to TRBJ1-5; a weak D match, TRBD1 (6 bases). The germline V and J ends were trimmed by 3 bases and 11 bases, with 14 bases remaining between them. CDR3 length: 12 residues. Germline values: CDR1 SQVTM, CDR2 ANQGSEA. The CDR3 DNA reads TGCAGCGTTGATTCCGGGGAGGGGGCCCAGCATTTT. Protein product: CSVDSGEGAQHF.

This chain connects TRBV12-5 to TRBJ2-3; 11 bases line up with TRBD1. The CDR3 runs to 16 residues. Germline CDR1 is LGHNT and CDR2 is FRNRAP. V trimming: 1 base; J trimming: 2 bases; junction bases outside the gene matches: 2. The CDR3 sequence is CASGLGDRGTTDTQYF. CDR3 coding DNA: TGTGCTAGTGGTTTGGGGGACAGGGGGACCACAGATACGCAGTATTTT. The full variable domain, completed using reference TRBV12-5 and TRBJ2-3, is DARVTQTPRHKVTEMGQEVTMRCQPILGHNTVFWYRQTMMQGLELLAYFRNRAPLDDSGMPKDRFSAEMPDATLATLKIQPSEPRDSAVYFCASGLGDRGTTDTQYFGPGTRLTVL.

A single count supports this clone. The CDR3 loop reads CASSLDTGFGTDTQYF. The CDR3 nucleotides are TGTGCCAGCAGCTTGGACACAGGGTTCGGCACAGATACGCAGTATTTT. The chain carries TRBV5-5 and TRBJ2-3; tentative D call: TRBD1 (6 bases). CDR3 length equals 16 residues. From germline, CDR1 is SGHKS and CDR2 YYEKEE (reference sequence). Trimming took 0 bases from V and 1 from J, leaving 12 bases between them. Supplemented by reference TRBV5-5 and TRBJ2-3, the full variable domain reads DAGVTQSPTHLIKTRGQQVTLRCSPISGHKSVSWYQQVLGQGPQFIFQYYEKEERGRGNFPDRFSARQFPNYSSELNVNALLLGDSALYLCASSLDTGFGTDTQYFGPGTRLTVL.

CDR3 loop: CASGPQGGANEKLFF. The CDR3 nucleotides are TGTGCCAGCGGGCCACAGGGTGGGGCTAATGAAAAACTGTTTTTT. The gene calls are TRBV27 and TRBJ1-4; tentative D call: TRBD1 (6 bases). Trimming cost V 8 bases and J 3 bases, with 16 bases left between them. Germline-derived CDR1 and CDR2 are MNHEY and SMNVEV (reference sequence). The CDR3 runs to 15 residues.